This is a list of T cell receptor beta chains from one sample in a study of spatial heterogeneity in lung cancer. TCRdb redid the calling of the 5' RACE reads with MiXCR, one entry per CDR3 protein. The table has around 87,000 distinct CDR3 sequences, roughly 12% seen once. The specimen was PBMCs, collected at surgery. The receptors were sampled from a male donor with early-stage non-small cell lung cancer. Each CDR3 is given with its conserved first and last residue. Fields, in order: J gene, D gene, V gene, clone size, CDR3 protein, CDR3 DNA. The D gene is left open where the match is weak. Clone size appears in some rows only: once, few, many, or a class for an expanded clone.

TRBJ1-5 | TRBD1 | TRBV2 | many | CASSSGTGASNQPQHF | TGTGCCAGCAGTTCCGGGACAGGGGCTAGCAATCAGCCCCAGCATTTT
TRBJ1-4 | NA | TRBV11-2 | NA | CASSSWLPNEKLFF | TGTGCCAGCAGCTCATGGTTACCTAATGAAAAACTGTTTTTT
TRBJ2-2 | NA | TRBV18 | few | CASSPQESGELFF | TGTGCCAGCTCACCACAGGAGTCCGGGGAGCTGTTTTTT
TRBJ1-5 | TRBD1 | TRBV20-1 | many | CSWRTGVQPQHF | TGCAGTTGGCGGACAGGGGTCCAGCCCCAGCATTTT
TRBJ2-3 | NA | TRBV24-1 | few | CATSDLGQPTDTQYF | TGTGCCACCAGTGATTTGGGACAACCCACAGATACGCAGTATTTT
TRBJ2-2 | TRBD1 | TRBV7-2 | NA | CASSLVQGAPAGELFF | TGTGCCAGCAGCTTAGTTCAGGGGGCCCCCGCCGGGGAGCTGTTTTTT
TRBJ2-7 | TRBD1 | TRBV3-1 | few | CASSRHGQGEEQYF | TGTGCCAGCAGCCGCCATGGACAGGGTGAAGAGCAGTACTTC
TRBJ2-7 | NA | TRBV21-1 | many | CASSKVAGGTYEQYF | NA
TRBJ2-2 | NA | TRBV5-8 | many | CASSVSPGQITGELFF | TGTGCCAGCAGCGTTTCTCCGGGACAAATTACCGGGGAGCTGTTTTTT
TRBJ2-7 | TRBD1 | TRBV29-1 | NA | CSVGRTGGRGHEQYF | TGCAGCGTCGGAAGGACAGGGGGCCGGGGCCACGAGCAGTACTTC
TRBJ1-4 | NA | TRBV4-3 | NA | CASSQAYGTPGYEKLFF | TGCGCCAGCAGCCAAGCTTATGGGACCCCGGGCTATGAAAAACTGTTTTTT
TRBJ2-4 | NA | TRBV28 | few | CATQTLAKNIQYF | TGTGCCACCCAGACATTAGCCAAAAACATTCAGTACTTC
TRBJ2-3 | TRBD2 | TRBV20-1 | NA | CSARDSSGRTTDTQYF | TGCAGTGCTAGAGATTCAAGCGGGAGAACTACAGATACGCAGTATTTT
TRBJ2-7 | TRBD2 | TRBV7-8 | NA | CASSLARGLEASEQYF | TGTGCCAGCAGCTTAGCGAGGGGACTAGAGGCCTCCGAGCAGTACTTC
TRBJ2-3 | TRBD2 | TRBV12-3/TRBV12-4 | few | CASRVAGGSTDTQYF | TGTGCCAGCAGGGTAGCGGGGGGGAGCACAGATACGCAGTATTTT
TRBJ1-2 | NA | TRBV12-3/TRBV12-4 | NA | CASSPTGYSSGYTF | TGTGCCAGCAGTCCGACAGGTTATTCGAGTGGCTACACCTTC
TRBJ2-7 | NA | TRBV6-2/TRBV6-3 | many | CASSYPLRDNFYEQYF | TGTGCCAGCAGTTACCCTCTCAGGGACAACTTCTACGAGCAGTACTTC
TRBJ2-2 | TRBD1 | TRBV5-4 | NA | CASSGTGNFAGELFF | TGTGCCAGCAGCGGGACAGGGAATTTTGCCGGGGAGCTGTTTTTT